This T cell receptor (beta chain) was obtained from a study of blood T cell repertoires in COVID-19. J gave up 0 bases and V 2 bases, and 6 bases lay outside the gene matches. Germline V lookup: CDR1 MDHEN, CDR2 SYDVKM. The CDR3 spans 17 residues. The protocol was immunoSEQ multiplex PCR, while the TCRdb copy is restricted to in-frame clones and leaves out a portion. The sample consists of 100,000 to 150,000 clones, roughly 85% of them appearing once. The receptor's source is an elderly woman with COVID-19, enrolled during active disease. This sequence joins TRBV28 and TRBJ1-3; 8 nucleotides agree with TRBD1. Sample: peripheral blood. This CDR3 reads CASSLSGQGPSGNTIYF. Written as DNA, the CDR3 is TGTGCCAGCAGTTTAAGCGGACAGGGCCCCTCTGGAAACACCATATATTTT.